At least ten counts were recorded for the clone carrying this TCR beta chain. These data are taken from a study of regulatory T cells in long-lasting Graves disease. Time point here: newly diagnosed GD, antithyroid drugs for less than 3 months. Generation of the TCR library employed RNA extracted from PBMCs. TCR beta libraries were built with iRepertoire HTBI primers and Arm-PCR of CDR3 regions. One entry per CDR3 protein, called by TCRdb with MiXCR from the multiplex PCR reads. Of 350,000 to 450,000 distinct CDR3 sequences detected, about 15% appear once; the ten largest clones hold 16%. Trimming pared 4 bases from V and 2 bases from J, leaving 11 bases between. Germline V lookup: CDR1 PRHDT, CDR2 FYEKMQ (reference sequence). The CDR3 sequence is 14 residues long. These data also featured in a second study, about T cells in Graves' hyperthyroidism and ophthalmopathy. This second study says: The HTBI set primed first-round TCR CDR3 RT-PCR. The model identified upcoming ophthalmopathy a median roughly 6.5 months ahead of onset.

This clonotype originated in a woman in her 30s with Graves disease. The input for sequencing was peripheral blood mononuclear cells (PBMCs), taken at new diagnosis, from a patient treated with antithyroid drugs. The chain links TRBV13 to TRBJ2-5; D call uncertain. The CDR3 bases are TGTGCCAGCAGCTGGGGTCCGACGCAAGAGACCCAGTACTTC. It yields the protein CASSWGPTQETQYF.